This T cell receptor beta chain was identified in a study of regulatory T cells in long-lasting Graves disease. At least ten counts were recorded for this clonotype. Trimming took off 2 bases at V and 7 bases at J, with 18 bases between the two ends. CDR1 is GTSNPN and CDR2 is SVGIG in the germline V gene (reference sequence). The CDR3 runs 14 residues. The TCR beta library used iRepertoire HTBI primers with Arm-PCR amplification of CDR3. In TCRdb, the multiplex PCR reads were re-called with MiXCR into one record per CDR3 protein. The repertoire has about half a million distinct CDR3 sequences, about 12% of them found once; the top ten carry roughly 8.2%. Time point: newly diagnosed GD, antithyroid drugs for less than 3 months. Construction of the TCR library relied on RNA isolated from PBMCs. These data were also filed under a second study, of T cells in Graves' hyperthyroidism and ophthalmopathy.

This clonotype was sampled from a woman aged 25 to 39 with Graves disease. Sequencing was performed on peripheral blood mononuclear cells (PBMCs), taken at new diagnosis, from a patient treated with antithyroid drugs. V gene TRBV30 combines with J gene TRBJ2-7; tentatively, D is TRBD2 (5 bases). Written as DNA, the CDR3 is TGTGCCTGGAGTCTTGCGGGTCCAAGAAGGGAGCAGTACTTC. Its translation is CAWSLAGPRREQYF.